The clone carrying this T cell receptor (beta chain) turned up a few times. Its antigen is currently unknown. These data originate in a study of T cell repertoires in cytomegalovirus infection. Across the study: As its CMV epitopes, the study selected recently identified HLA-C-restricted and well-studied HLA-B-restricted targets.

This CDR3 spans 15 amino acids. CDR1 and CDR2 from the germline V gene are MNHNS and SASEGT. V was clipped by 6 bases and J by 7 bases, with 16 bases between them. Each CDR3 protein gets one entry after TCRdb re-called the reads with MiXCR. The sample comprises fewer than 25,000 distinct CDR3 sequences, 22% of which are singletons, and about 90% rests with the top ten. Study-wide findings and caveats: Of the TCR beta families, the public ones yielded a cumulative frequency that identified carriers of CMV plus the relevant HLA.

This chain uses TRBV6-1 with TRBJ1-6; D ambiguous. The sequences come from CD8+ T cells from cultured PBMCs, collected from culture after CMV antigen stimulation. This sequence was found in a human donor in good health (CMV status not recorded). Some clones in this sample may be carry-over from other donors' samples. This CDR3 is CASSPRRERNSPLHF. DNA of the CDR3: TGTGCCAGCAGCCCTAGAAGGGAGAGAAATTCACCCCTCCACTTT.